This entry lists 30 T cell receptor beta chains sequenced from one sample in a study of PD-L1 blockade in urothelial cancer. TCRdb keeps only in-frame clones here, not all; method: immunoSEQ multiplex PCR. The sample records some 60,000 clones, roughly 84% being singletons. This specimen consisted of PBMCs, obtained around atezolizumab (anti-PD-L1) treatment. The receptor set was obtained from a man over 45 with urothelial cancer.

The CDR3 spells CASSPRAGTGNTIYF. As DNA, the CDR3 is TGTGCCAGCAGCCCCCGGGCAGGGACTGGAAACACCATATATTTT. This chain uses TRBV5-5 with TRBJ1-3; tentative D call: TRBD1 (5 bases). V gave up 4 bases and J gave up 2 bases, with 13 bases separating them. This CDR3 contains 15 residues. Looked up from germline, CDR1 is SGHKS and CDR2 is YYEKEE (reference sequence).

The table lists this clone with a few counts. The V call is TRBV27, the J call TRBJ2-2; 7 bases align to TRBD2. Losses at the gene ends were 6 bases for V and 5 bases for J; bases not matched to a gene: 9. CDR1 and CDR2 from the germline V gene are MNHEY and SMNVEV (reference sequence). This CDR3 is 15 amino acids long. The DNA for the CDR3 is TGTGCCAGCAGACGGTTTGGGGGGGGGACCGGGGAGCTGTTTTTT. As protein: CASRRFGGGTGELFF.

The chain is built from TRBV5-1 and TRBJ2-1, with TRBD2 identical over 9 bases. The germline CDR1 and CDR2 sequences are SGHRS and YFSETQ. CDR3 length equals 15 residues. The trim removed 0 bases at V and 9 bases at J, leaving 7 bases unmatched. The CDR3 DNA follows: TGCGCCAGCAGCTTGGGAAGCGGGGGGTTGGGTGAGCAGTTCTTC. Residues: CASSLGSGGLGEQFF. Full variable domain (rest looked up from reference TRBV5-1 and TRBJ2-1): KAGVTQTPRYLIKTRGQQVTLSCSPISGHRSVSWYQQTPGQGLQFLFEYFSETQRNKGNFPGRFSGRQFSNSRSEMNVSTLELGDSALYLCASSLGSGGLGEQFFGPGTRLTVL.

In this sample, this clone turned up once. The chain's CDR3 is CASSSGANTGELFF. The CDR3 DNA sequence: TGTGCCAGCAGTAGCGGGGCGAACACCGGGGAGCTGTTTTTT. The rearrangement links TRBV27 to TRBJ2-2; 7 nucleotides align to TRBD2. Germline V gives CDR1 MNHEY, CDR2 SMNVEV (reference sequence). The CDR3 loop spans 14 amino acids. Trimming removed 5 bases from V and 0 bases from J; junction bases left unmatched: 0.

The V and J genes are TRBV10-3 and TRBJ2-5, with 7 nucleotides matching TRBD2. V dropped 5 bases and J dropped 4; count of bases not matched to a gene: 7. This CDR3 region has 14 residues. Germline CDR1 is ENHRY and CDR2 is SYGVKD. CDR3 sequence reads: CAISSGGEGETQYF. The CDR3 bases are TGTGCCATCAGTTCGGGGGGTGAGGGAGAGACCCAGTACTTC.

The chain carries TRBV21-1 and TRBJ1-6; whether TRBD1, the table's D call, matches the DNA was not checked. TRBV21-1 is flagged as a pseudogene. CDR3 length equals 17 residues. The CDR3 spells CASSKDRRAHYNSPLHF. The CDR3 DNA sequence: TGTGCCAGCAGCAAAGACAGGCGCGCGCACTATAATTCACCCCTCCACTTT.

CDR3 protein: CASRLRGVWNNEQFF. The CDR3 DNA is TGTGCCAGCAGACTCAGGGGAGTGTGGAACAATGAGCAGTTCTTC. The chain joins TRBV27 to TRBJ2-1; weak D call: TRBD1 (6 bases). The CDR3 contains 15 residues. V was trimmed by 6 bases and J by 5 bases, leaving 17 bases between them. The germline V gene encodes CDR1 MNHEY and CDR2 SMNVEV (reference sequence).

About this clone itself: The sample holds other DNA sequences that translate to the same CDR3. The chain couples TRBV18 to TRBJ1-5, with D possibly matching TRBD1 (5 bases). The CDR3 length is 14 residues. V lost 4 bases to trimming and J lost 2 bases, with 9 bases between them. Germline CDR1 reads KGHSH; CDR2 reads LQKENI. The CDR3, as DNA: TGTGCCAGCTCACGTGGGGGGGGCAATCAGCCCCAGCATTTT. The encoded protein is CASSRGGGNQPQHF.

This clone was counted a single time. The CDR3: CASSSTERTQYF. For the CDR3, the DNA is TGTGCCAGCAGTTCCACCGAGCGGACCCAGTACTTC. The chain couples TRBV6-5 to TRBJ2-5; D ambiguous. The CDR3 has 12 residues. With 4 bases removed from V and 7 bases from J, the gap between germline ends came to 10 bases. Germline V gene data show CDR1 as MNHEY and CDR2 as SVGAGI.

CDR3 sequence: CASSPGTGSYEQYF. CDR3 bases: TGTGCCAGCTCCCCCGGGACAGGGTCCTACGAGCAGTACTTC. V usage is TRBV18 and J usage is TRBJ2-7; 9 nucleotides line up with TRBD1. Germline V gene data show CDR1 as KGHSH and CDR2 as LQKENI. This CDR3 spans 14 amino acids. The trim removed 6 bases at V and 1 base at J, leaving 4 bases unmatched.

This clone has just one count. This chain connects TRBV5-6 to TRBJ1-1, with a tentative D call TRBD1 (5 bases). Germline CDR1 and CDR2: SGHDT and YYEEEE. The CDR3 runs 14 residues. The V end was cut by 1 base, the J end by 4 bases, with 11 bases between. CDR3 region: CASSLRGTGTEAFF. In DNA form, the CDR3 reads TGTGCCAGCAGCTTGAGGGGCACGGGCACTGAAGCTTTCTTT.

This chain links TRBV6-1 with TRBJ2-7, with 7 bases identical to TRBD1. The CDR3 length is 15 residues. J lost 6 bases, V lost 6 bases, and 14 bases had no gene match. The V gene's germline CDR1 is MNHNS and CDR2 SASEGT. The chain's CDR3 is CASSTSQTGLAEQYF. CDR3 sequence (DNA): TGTGCCAGCAGCACATCTCAGACAGGGTTGGCCGAGCAGTACTTC.

The chain links TRBV4-1 to TRBJ1-5, with TRBD1 matching 7 bases. The CDR3 loop spans 14 amino acids. Germline V gives CDR1 MGHRA, CDR2 YSYEKL. V lost 6 bases to trimming and J lost 3 bases; unmatched junction nucleotides: 5. The CDR3 DNA reads as TGCGCCAGCAGTCGACAGGGATTCAATCAGCCCCAGCATTTT. The encoded protein is CASSRQGFNQPQHF.

This clone was detected a few times. The gene calls are TRBV6-5 and TRBJ1-1; D unresolved. The CDR3 runs to 14 residues. The germline V gene has CDR1 MNHEY and CDR2 SVGAGI. The V end was cut by 6 bases, the J end by 1 base, with 12 bases between. CDR3 in DNA: TGTGCCAGCAGAGATCCGAGATCGAACACTGAAGCTTTCTTT. As protein: CASRDPRSNTEAFF.

The genes are TRBV28 and TRBJ2-7, with D perhaps matching TRBD2 (7 bases). The CDR3 contains 12 residues. From germline, CDR1 is MDHEN and CDR2 SYDVKM. V dropped 8 bases and J dropped 5 bases, with 13 bases sitting between them. The CDR3 reads CASWGGGNEQYF. The CDR3, as DNA: TGTGCCAGCTGGGGAGGGGGTAACGAGCAGTACTTC.

The rearrangement links TRBV30 to TRBJ1-4; no firm D call. The CDR3 runs to 13 residues. Germline CDR1 is GTSNPN and CDR2 is SVGIG (reference sequence). Trimming took 3 bases from V and 9 from J, leaving 14 bases between them. The CDR3 spells CAWRMTNRQKLFF. CDR3 nucleotide sequence: TGTGCCTGGAGGATGACAAATAGGCAAAAACTGTTTTTT.

The CDR3 region is CASSSGTYLAHNEQFF. CDR3 DNA: TGTGCCAGCAGCTCCGGGACGTACCTAGCGCACAATGAGCAGTTCTTC. The rearrangement joins TRBV5-8 to TRBJ2-1, with D possibly matching TRBD2 (6 bases). Trimming took 3 bases from V and 5 from J, leaving 18 bases between them. The germline V gene encodes CDR1 SGHTS and CDR2 YDEGEE. CDR3 length equals 16 residues.

This chain connects TRBV30 to TRBJ2-7; 7 nucleotides align to TRBD2. CDR1 and CDR2 (germline): GTSNPN, SVGIG (reference sequence). This CDR3 contains 14 residues. V was pared by 5 bases and J by 0 bases, with 7 bases of the junction left unmatched. The DNA of the CDR3 is TGTGCCTGGGGGAGGGAGGTTAGCTCCTACGAGCAGTACTTC. Translation gives CAWGREVSSYEQYF.

To note about this clone: A much larger clone is a single base away; this may be a read error. The J gene is TRBJ2-7, the V gene TRBV27; possibly TRBD1 for D (6 bases). Trimming left V 6 bases short and J 3 bases short, with 6 bases between. This CDR3 has 11 residues. Germline values: CDR1 MNHEY, CDR2 SMNVEV (reference sequence). DNA of the CDR3: TGTGCCAGCAGGGACAGCTACGAGCAGTACTTC. Translation gives CASRDSYEQYF.

The chain carries TRBV6-6 and TRBJ1-6; no reliable D call. The germline gives CDR1 MNHNY, CDR2 SVGAGI (reference sequence). V was shortened by 5 bases and J by 4 bases, with 9 bases between the two germline ends. This CDR3 is built from 14 residues. CDR3 region: CASSMREYNSPLHF. CDR3 DNA sequence: TGTGCCAGCAGTATGAGGGAGTATAATTCACCCCTCCACTTT.

The chain employs TRBV6-6 and TRBJ1-5; D gene ambiguous. The germline V gene encodes CDR1 MNHNY and CDR2 SVGAGI (reference sequence). Trimming cost V 2 bases and J 7 bases, with 12 bases left between them. CDR3 length: 14 amino acids. As DNA, the CDR3 is TGTGCCAGCAGTTACGGAGGGATTAACCAGCCCCAGCATTTT. Translation: CASSYGGINQPQHF.

This chain joins TRBV9 and TRBJ2-7; 11 bases match TRBD2. V shed 0 bases and J 2 bases; nucleotides not matched to a gene: 10. The CDR3 is 18 amino acids. Per the germline V gene, CDR1 is SGDLS and CDR2 is YYNGEE. CDR3 sequence: CASSVAPIAGGITYEQYF. CDR3 bases: TGTGCCAGCAGCGTAGCCCCTATAGCGGGAGGGATAACCTACGAGCAGTACTTC.

The chain couples TRBV6-6 to TRBJ1-1; D is unclear. The ends were cut back, 0 bases at V and 6 bases at J, with 11 bases in the middle. CDR1 is MNHNY and CDR2 is SVGAGI in the germline V gene (reference sequence). CDR3 length equals 14 residues. The CDR3 nucleotides read TGTGCCAGCAGTTACTCGAGCAGGATTCCTGAAGCTTTCTTT. This translates into CASSYSSRIPEAFF.

The J gene is TRBJ1-6, the V gene TRBV4-2; no firm D call. Germline V lookup: CDR1 LGHNA, CDR2 YNFKEQ. The ends were cut back, 1 base at V and 3 bases at J, with 7 bases in the middle. This CDR3 spans 15 amino acids. The CDR3 sequence is CASSQGSVYNSPLHF. CDR3 bases: TGTGCCAGCAGCCAAGGCAGTGTCTATAATTCACCCCTCCACTTT.

V gene TRBV19 combines with J gene TRBJ2-7, with D perhaps TRBD2 (6 bases). This CDR3 has 13 amino acids. Germline CDR1 and CDR2: LNHDA and SQIVND (reference sequence). Trimming took 7 bases from V and 3 from J, leaving 13 bases between them. The CDR3 DNA sequence: TGTGCCAGTACCGAATCGGGGGTCTACGAGCAGTACTTC. This gives the protein CASTESGVYEQYF.

The CDR3, as DNA: TGTGCCAGCAGCCCCCCTAGTGCCGCAGATACGCAGTATTTT. Residues: CASSPPSAADTQYF. The chain links TRBV5-6 to TRBJ2-3; no reliable D call. The germline V and J ends were trimmed by 4 bases and 4 bases, with 13 bases remaining between them. This CDR3 comprises 14 residues. Germline lookup yields CDR1 SGHDT and CDR2 YYEEEE. The full variable domain, in which reference TRBV5-6 and TRBJ2-3 provide the parts outside the CDR3, is DAGVTQSPTHLIKTRGQQVTLRCSPKSGHDTVSWYQQALGQGPQFIFQYYEEEERQRGNFPDRFSGHQFPNYSSELNVNALLLGDSALYLCASSPPSAADTQYFGPGTRLTVL.

The rearrangement links TRBV5-4 to TRBJ2-7, with TRBD2 matching over 11 bases. The length of the CDR3 is 14 residues. The germline CDR1 and CDR2 sequences are SGHNT and YYREEE (reference sequence). V was clipped by 4 bases and J by 3 bases; unmatched bases: 3. The CDR3, as DNA: TGTGCCAGCAGCGCCGGGACTAGCGGCTACGAGCAGTACTTC. This encodes CASSAGTSGYEQYF.

The chain combines TRBV7-6 with TRBJ2-1, with 13 bases lining up with TRBD2. Germline V gene lookup returns CDR1 SGHVS and CDR2 FNYEAQ. CDR3 length: 15 residues. J gave up 8 bases and V 5 bases, and 6 bases lay outside the gene matches. The CDR3 sequence: CASSRTSGRVYEQFF. CDR3 nucleotide sequence: TGTGCCAGCAGCCGGACTAGCGGGAGAGTCTATGAGCAGTTCTTC.

This clone was detected a few times. The rearrangement joins TRBV19 to TRBJ2-5, with 10 bases that match TRBD1. This CDR3 is 14 amino acids long. Unmatched junction bases numbered 8, after V lost 8 bases and J lost 5 bases. Germline V gene lookup returns CDR1 LNHDA and CDR2 SQIVND (reference sequence). This chain's CDR3 is CASGRGQGKETQYF. The CDR3 DNA sequence: TGTGCCAGTGGAAGGGGACAGGGGAAGGAGACCCAGTACTTC.

Only one count was recorded for this clone. CDR3 coding DNA: TGTGCCAGTAGCGGGAGGGCCGCGGCGAATGAGCAGTTCTTC. Translated: CASSGRAAANEQFF. The J gene is TRBJ2-1, the V gene TRBV10-3, with 11 nucleotides matching TRBD2. Germline V lookup: CDR1 ENHRY, CDR2 SYGVKD. The CDR3 loop spans 14 amino acids. The V segment lost 10 bases and the J segment 7 bases; nucleotides outside the gene matches: 9.